This T cell receptor (beta chain) was captured in a study of T cells after yellow fever vaccination. TCRdb re-derived calls from the 5' RACE reads in MiXCR, one entry per CDR3 protein. The sample contains roughly 170,000 distinct CDR3 sequences, about 6% of which appear only once. This clonotype showed up many times. This CDR3 is built from 18 residues. Losses at the gene ends were 6 bases for V and 2 bases for J; bases not matched to a gene: 11. In germline, CDR1 is MNHEY, CDR2 SVGAGI. This sequence joins TRBV6-5 and TRBJ2-3; 13 positions match TRBD2. The source was CD4+ T cells sorted from PBMCs, collected on the day of the first yellow fever vaccination. The receptor's source is a man aged 18 to 29 who received the YFV17D yellow fever vaccine. DNA of the CDR3: TGTGCCAGCAGCCGTCGACTAGCGGGGGGTCTACTCACAGATACGCAGTATTTT. Encoded protein: CASSRRLAGGLLTDTQYF.